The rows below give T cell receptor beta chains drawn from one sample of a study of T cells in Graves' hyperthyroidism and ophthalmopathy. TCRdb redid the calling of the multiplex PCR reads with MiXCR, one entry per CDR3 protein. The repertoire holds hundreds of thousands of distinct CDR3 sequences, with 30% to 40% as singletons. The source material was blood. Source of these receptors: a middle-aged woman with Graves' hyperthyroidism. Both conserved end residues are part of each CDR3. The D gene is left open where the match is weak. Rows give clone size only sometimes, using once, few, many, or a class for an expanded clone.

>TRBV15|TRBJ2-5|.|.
TGTGCCACCAGCAGAGATTTAGGTGGGACCCAGTACTTC
CATSRDLGGTQYF
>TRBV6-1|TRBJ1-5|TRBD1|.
TGTGCCAGTCACTCCGGGACAGGGAATCAGCCCCAGCATTTT
CASHSGTGNQPQHF
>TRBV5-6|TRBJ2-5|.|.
TGTGCCAGCAGACCACGGGGGACGGAGACCCAGTACTTC
CASRPRGTETQYF
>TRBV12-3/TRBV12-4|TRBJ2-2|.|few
TGTGCCAGCAGTTTTAATGTGGACGGGGAGCTGTTTTTT
CASSFNVDGELFF
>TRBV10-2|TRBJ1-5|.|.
TGTGCCAGCTCACCGCCCACGGCTTTGTCGGGCAATCAGCCCCAGCATTTT
CASSPPTALSGNQPQHF
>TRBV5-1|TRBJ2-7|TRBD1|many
TGCGCCAGCAGCTCTCTGGACGGGACAGCGACGAGCGAGCAGTACTTC
CASSSLDGTATSEQYF
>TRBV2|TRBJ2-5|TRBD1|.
TGTGCCAGCAGTTTACCCGGACAGGGAACGTCCGAGACCCAGTACTTC
CASSLPGQGTSETQYF
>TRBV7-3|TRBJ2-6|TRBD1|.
TGTGCCAGCAGCCCCGGGACAGCCTCTTATGGGGCCAACGTCCTGACTTTC
CASSPGTASYGANVLTF
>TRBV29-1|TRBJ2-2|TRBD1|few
TGCAGCGTCCAAAATCCCCGTAGACAGGGCGCCGGGGAGCTGTTTTTT
CSVQNPRRQGAGELFF
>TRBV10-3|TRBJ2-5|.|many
TGTGCCATCAGTGTTGGGACGCAAGAGACCCAGTACTTC
CAISVGTQETQYF
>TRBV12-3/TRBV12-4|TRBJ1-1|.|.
TGTGCCAGCAGTTGGCCTGCGAACACTGAAGCTTTCTTT
CASSWPANTEAFF
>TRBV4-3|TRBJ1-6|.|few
TGCGCCAGCAGCCAAACCGTACGAGGGGCGGTCAATTCACCCCTCCACTTT
CASSQTVRGAVNSPLHF
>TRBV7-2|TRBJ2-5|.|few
TGTGCCAGCAGCTTAGGTTCCCAGGGTTCGACTGGGGAGACCCAGTACTTC
CASSLGSQGSTGETQYF
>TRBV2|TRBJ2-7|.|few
TGTGCCAGCAGTGAATCCCAGGCTCCAGACTTC
CASSESQAPDF
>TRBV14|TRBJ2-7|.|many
TGTGCCAGCAGCCCCCAGGGATACTACGAGCAGTACTTC
CASSPQGYYEQYF
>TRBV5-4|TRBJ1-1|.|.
TGTGCCAGCAGCTCACGGGGGACCACTGAAGCTTTCTTT
CASSSRGTTEAFF
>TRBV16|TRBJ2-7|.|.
TGTGCCAGCAGCCTACGACAGGTCTCCTACGAGCAGTACTTC
CASSLRQVSYEQYF
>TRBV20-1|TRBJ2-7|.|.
TGCAGTGCTCAGAACTCTCAGGGGCCTCCCTACGAGCAGTACTTC
CSAQNSQGPPYEQYF
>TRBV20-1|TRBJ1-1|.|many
TGCAGTGCTAGACCGTCACCGACGAACACTGAAGCTTTCTTT
CSARPSPTNTEAFF
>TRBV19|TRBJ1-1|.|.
TGTGCCAGTAGTATATTGCAAGAGAACACTGAAGCTTTCTTT
CASSILQENTEAFF
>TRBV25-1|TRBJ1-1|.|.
TGTGCCAGCAGTCAGGGAAGGGATCCTGAAGCTTTCTTT
CASSQGRDPEAFF
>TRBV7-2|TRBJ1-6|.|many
TGTGCCAGCAGCTTACAAACAGGAAATTCACCCCTCCACTTT
CASSLQTGNSPLHF
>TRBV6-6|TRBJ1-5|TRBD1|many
TGTGCCAGCAGTAAAAGACAGGGGGCCCAAGGGGGTTATCAGCCCCAGCATTTT
CASSKRQGAQGGYQPQHF
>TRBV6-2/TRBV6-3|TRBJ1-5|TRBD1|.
TGTGCCAGCAGTTACGATCGGGGGGACAGGGGGATCCAGCCCCAGCATTTT
CASSYDRGDRGIQPQHF
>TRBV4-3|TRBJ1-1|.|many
TGCGCCAGCAGCCAAGATACGTGGCCGAACACTGAAGCTTTCTTT
CASSQDTWPNTEAFF
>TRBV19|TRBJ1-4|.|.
TGTGCCAGTACCCGCCGGATTAATGAAAAACTGTTTTTT
CASTRRINEKLFF
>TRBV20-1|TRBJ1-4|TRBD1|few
TGCAGTGCTAGAGTCGAACGGACAGGGCTTAATGAAAAACTGTTTTTT
CSARVERTGLNEKLFF
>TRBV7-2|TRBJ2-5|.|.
TGTGCCAGCACCCCCAGGGAGGCGAATACGCAGTACTTC
CASTPREANTQYF
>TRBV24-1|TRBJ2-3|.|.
TGTGCCACCAGACCACGGGCCTCAGATACGCAGTATTTT
CATRPRASDTQYF
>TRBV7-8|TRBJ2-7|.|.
TGTGCCAGCAGTGCTGCAGGGGAGTACGAGCAGTACTTC
CASSAAGEYEQYF
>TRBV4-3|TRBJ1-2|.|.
TGCGCCAGCAGCCAAAGGGGCGATGGCTACACCTTC
CASSQRGDGYTF
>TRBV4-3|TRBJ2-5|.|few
TGCGCCAGCAGCCAAGATCTGAGGGGGGGCTTTGGGGAGACCCAGTACTTC
CASSQDLRGGFGETQYF
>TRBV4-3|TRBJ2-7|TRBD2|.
TGCGCCAGCAGCCAAGCTAGCGGGCTCTCCTACGAGCAGTACTTC
CASSQASGLSYEQYF
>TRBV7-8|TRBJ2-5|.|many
TGTGCCAGCAGCTTAGTTCAGGTCCAGGGGGAGACCCAGTACTTC
CASSLVQVQGETQYF
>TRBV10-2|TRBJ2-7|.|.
TGTGCCAGCAGTTTTAGGCGCTACGAGCAGTACTTC
CASSFRRYEQYF
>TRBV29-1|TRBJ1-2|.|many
TGCAGCGTTGAAAGGGATAGATGGGACTATGGCTACACCTTC
CSVERDRWDYGYTF
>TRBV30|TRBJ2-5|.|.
TGTGCCTGGACCATGCTCTACCAAGAGACCCAGTACTTC
CAWTMLYQETQYF
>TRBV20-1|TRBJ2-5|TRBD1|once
TGCAGTGCTAGCCGGGAACAGGGGAAAGAGACCCAGTACTTC
CSASREQGKETQYF
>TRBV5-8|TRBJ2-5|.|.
TGTGCCAGCAGCTGGGATATTGGAGAGACCCAGTACTTC
CASSWDIGETQYF
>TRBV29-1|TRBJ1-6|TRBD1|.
TGCAGCTTGGACAGGGTAGGGTCACCCCTCCACTTT
CSLDRVGSPLHF
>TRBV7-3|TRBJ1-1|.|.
TGTGCCAGCAGCTTAACGGGGCAGATTGCTTTCTTT
CASSLTGQIAFF
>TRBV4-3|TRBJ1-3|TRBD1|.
TGCGCCAGCAGATCGAACCACAGGGGGAAAACTGGAAACACCATATATTTT
CASRSNHRGKTGNTIYF
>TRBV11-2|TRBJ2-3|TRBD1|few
TGTGCCAGCAGCTCCTGGGACAGGACCACAGATACGCAGTATTTT
CASSSWDRTTDTQYF
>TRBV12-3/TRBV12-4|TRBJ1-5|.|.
TGTGCCAGCAGTTTTGGTTTTAGCAATCAGCCCCAGCATTTT
CASSFGFSNQPQHF
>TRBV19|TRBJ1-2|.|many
TGTGCCAGTAGTATCAGGTGGATCTATGGCTACACCTTC
CASSIRWIYGYTF
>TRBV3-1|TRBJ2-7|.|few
TGTGCCAGCAGCCAAGACCAGGGGAGATTGCAGTACTTC
CASSQDQGRLQYF
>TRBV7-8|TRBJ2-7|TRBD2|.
TGTGCCAGCAGCTCGGGACTAGCGAGCGACGAGCAGTACTTC
CASSSGLASDEQYF
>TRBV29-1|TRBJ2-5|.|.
TGCAGCGCGATTCAGTTGGGACTGCCAGAGACCCAGTACTTC
CSAIQLGLPETQYF
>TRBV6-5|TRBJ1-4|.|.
TGTGCCAGCAGTTATGGGGAAGCAGGGCCAAATGAAAAACTGTTTTTT
CASSYGEAGPNEKLFF
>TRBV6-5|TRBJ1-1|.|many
TGTGCCAGCAGTTACTCCAGGAACACTGAAGCTTTCTTT
CASSYSRNTEAFF